A selection of T cell receptor beta chains follows, all from one sample in a study of human T cells and chemical hapten exposure. TCRdb used MiXCR to reprocess the RACE reads, holding one entry per CDR3 protein. The data show 350,000 to 450,000 distinct CDR3 sequences, 5.1% seen once. Sequences were derived from whole blood, sampled in connection with sensitization to the hapten diphenylcyclopropenone (DPC). The receptors were sampled from a woman between 50 and 59 years old with alopecia areata. Some clones in this sample may be carry-over from other donors' samples. CDR3s include the opening cysteine and the closing phenylalanine or tryptophan. Each record gives: D gene, clone size, J gene, V gene, CDR3 length, CDR3 DNA, CDR3 protein. A D gene is named only where the DNA matches it firmly. A row's size may be missing; if present it is once, few, many or a size class.

d_gene: .; abundance: many; j_gene: TRBJ2-7; v_gene: TRBV12-3/TRBV12-4; len: 13; CDR3nt: TGTGCCAGCAGTTTAAGGGACACCTACGAGCAGTACTTC; CDR3aa: CASSLRDTYEQYF
d_gene: TRBD2; abundance: many; j_gene: TRBJ2-1; v_gene: TRBV29-1; len: 14; CDR3nt: TGCAGCGTAGGAGCTAGCGGTACCTACAATGAGCAGTTCTTC; CDR3aa: CSVGASGTYNEQFF
d_gene: TRBD1; abundance: many; j_gene: TRBJ1-2; v_gene: TRBV7-8; len: 15; CDR3nt: TGTGCCAGCAGGCAAAGGACAGGGATGGACTATGGCTACACCTTC; CDR3aa: CASRQRTGMDYGYTF
d_gene: .; abundance: few; j_gene: TRBJ1-1; v_gene: TRBV20-1; len: 14; CDR3nt: TGCAGTGCTAGCCCACAGGGCCGCGGCACTGAAGCTTTCTTT; CDR3aa: CSASPQGRGTEAFF
d_gene: .; abundance: .; j_gene: TRBJ2-5; v_gene: TRBV7-9; len: 14; CDR3nt: TGTGCCAGCAGCATTAGACAGAACCAAGAGACCCAGTACTTC; CDR3aa: CASSIRQNQETQYF
d_gene: TRBD1; abundance: .; j_gene: TRBJ1-1; v_gene: TRBV6-6; len: 15; CDR3nt: TGTGCCAGCAGTGACAGGGGGCAGGCGTACACTGAAGCTTTCTTT; CDR3aa: CASSDRGQAYTEAFF
d_gene: .; abundance: few; j_gene: TRBJ1-2; v_gene: TRBV18; len: 14; CDR3nt: TGTGCCAGCTCACCTTTCAGTACTAACTATGGCTACACCTTC; CDR3aa: CASSPFSTNYGYTF
d_gene: .; abundance: .; j_gene: TRBJ1-5; v_gene: TRBV4-1; len: 14; CDR3nt: TGCGCCAGCAGCCACCCCTCGAGGGATCAGCCCCAGCATTTT; CDR3aa: CASSHPSRDQPQHF
d_gene: .; abundance: .; j_gene: TRBJ2-6; v_gene: TRBV7-2; len: 17; CDR3nt: TGTGCCAGCAGCTTAGATTCGGCGGGCTCTGGGGCCAACGTCCTGACTTTC; CDR3aa: CASSLDSAGSGANVLTF
d_gene: TRBD1; abundance: .; j_gene: TRBJ2-7; v_gene: TRBV12-3/TRBV12-4; len: 14; CDR3nt: TGTGCCAGCAGTCCCCGTGGGACAGGGTTCGAGCAGTACTTC; CDR3aa: CASSPRGTGFEQYF
d_gene: TRBD1; abundance: many; j_gene: TRBJ1-2; v_gene: TRBV5-5; len: 17; CDR3nt: TGTGCCAGCAGCCTAAACGCCGGGACAGGGAATACATATGGCTACACCTTC; CDR3aa: CASSLNAGTGNTYGYTF
d_gene: TRBD1; abundance: many; j_gene: TRBJ1-5; v_gene: TRBV19; len: 14; CDR3nt: TGTGCCAGTAGTATCCCACAGGGGGCGCCGTCCCAGCATTTT; CDR3aa: CASSIPQGAPSQHF
d_gene: .; abundance: .; j_gene: TRBJ2-1; v_gene: TRBV18; len: 16; CDR3nt: TGTGCCAGCTCACCCCTGGGGGGGGGACAACCAATTGAGCAGTTCTTC; CDR3aa: CASSPLGGGQPIEQFF
d_gene: TRBD1; abundance: few; j_gene: TRBJ1-5; v_gene: TRBV12-3/TRBV12-4; len: 15; CDR3nt: TGTGCCAGCAGTCGGGACAGGGGCCAAAATCAGCCCCAGCATTTT; CDR3aa: CASSRDRGQNQPQHF
d_gene: .; abundance: many; j_gene: TRBJ2-7; v_gene: TRBV20-1; len: 14; CDR3nt: TGCAGTGCTAGAGCTATAAAAGGGAAGCACGAGCAGTACTTC; CDR3aa: CSARAIKGKHEQYF
d_gene: .; abundance: .; j_gene: TRBJ1-1; v_gene: TRBV5-6; len: 13; CDR3nt: TGTGCCAGCAGCTTGGGATCGGTTGGAGAAGCTTTCTTT; CDR3aa: CASSLGSVGEAFF
d_gene: .; abundance: few; j_gene: TRBJ1-5; v_gene: TRBV6-2/TRBV6-3; len: 15; CDR3nt: TGTGCCAGCAGTTACTCGAGAGGGAGGGATCAGCCCCAGCATTTT; CDR3aa: CASSYSRGRDQPQHF
d_gene: .; abundance: few; j_gene: TRBJ1-1; v_gene: TRBV14; len: 14; CDR3nt: TGTGCCAGCAGCCAAGAGTTGGGAGGGACTGAAGCTTTCTTT; CDR3aa: CASSQELGGTEAFF
d_gene: .; abundance: many; j_gene: TRBJ2-3; v_gene: TRBV7-2; len: 14; CDR3nt: TGTGCCAGCAGCTCCACGGGGGGCGGAGATACGCAGTATTTT; CDR3aa: CASSSTGGGDTQYF
d_gene: .; abundance: .; j_gene: TRBJ1-2; v_gene: TRBV10-3; len: 15; CDR3nt: TGTGCCATCAGTGAAACAGGTGCGAGGCACTATGGCTACACCTTC; CDR3aa: CAISETGARHYGYTF
d_gene: TRBD2; abundance: many; j_gene: TRBJ2-3; v_gene: TRBV4-1; len: 16; CDR3nt: TGCGCCAGCAGCCAAGATGCTAGCGGGAGAACAGATACGCAGTATTTT; CDR3aa: CASSQDASGRTDTQYF
d_gene: .; abundance: few; j_gene: TRBJ2-1; v_gene: TRBV18; len: 13; CDR3nt: TGTGCCAGCTCACCGGACGAGGGAATCGAGCAGTTCTTC; CDR3aa: CASSPDEGIEQFF
d_gene: .; abundance: .; j_gene: TRBJ1-6; v_gene: TRBV27; len: 14; CDR3nt: TGTGCCAGCAGTTTCTCCAGGGCCGATTCACCCCTCCACTTT; CDR3aa: CASSFSRADSPLHF
d_gene: TRBD1; abundance: .; j_gene: TRBJ2-7; v_gene: TRBV28; len: 17; CDR3nt: TGTGCCAGCAGCTCCATCGGGACAGTGATTCGATTCTACGAGCAGTACTTC; CDR3aa: CASSSIGTVIRFYEQYF
d_gene: .; abundance: few; j_gene: TRBJ1-4; v_gene: TRBV4-1; len: 16; CDR3nt: TGCGCCAGCAGCCAAACACCGAGGGGCCTTACTGAAAAACTGTTTTTT; CDR3aa: CASSQTPRGLTEKLFF
d_gene: .; abundance: many; j_gene: TRBJ2-1; v_gene: TRBV6-6; len: 16; CDR3nt: TGTGCCAGCAGTTACTCTCCGACCCTCGGAGGCAATGAGCAGTTCTTC; CDR3aa: CASSYSPTLGGNEQFF
d_gene: TRBD1; abundance: many; j_gene: TRBJ2-7; v_gene: TRBV6-1; len: 14; CDR3nt: TGTGCCAGCAGTGAAGCCCAGGGGGCCTACGAGCAGTACTTC; CDR3aa: CASSEAQGAYEQYF